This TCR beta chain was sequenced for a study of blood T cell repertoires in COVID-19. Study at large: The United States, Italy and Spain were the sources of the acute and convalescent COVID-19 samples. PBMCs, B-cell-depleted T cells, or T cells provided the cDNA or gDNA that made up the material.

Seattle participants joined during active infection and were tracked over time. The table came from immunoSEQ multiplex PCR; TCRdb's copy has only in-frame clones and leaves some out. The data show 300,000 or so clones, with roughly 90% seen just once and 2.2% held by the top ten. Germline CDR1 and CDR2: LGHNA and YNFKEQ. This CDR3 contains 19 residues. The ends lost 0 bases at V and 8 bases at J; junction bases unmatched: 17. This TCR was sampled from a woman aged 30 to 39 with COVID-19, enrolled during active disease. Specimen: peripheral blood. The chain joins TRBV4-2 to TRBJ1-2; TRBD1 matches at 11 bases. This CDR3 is CASSQDRWDRGAVVGGYTF. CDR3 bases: TGTGCCAGCAGCCAAGATCGGTGGGACAGGGGGGCGGTCGTCGGAGGCTACACCTTC.